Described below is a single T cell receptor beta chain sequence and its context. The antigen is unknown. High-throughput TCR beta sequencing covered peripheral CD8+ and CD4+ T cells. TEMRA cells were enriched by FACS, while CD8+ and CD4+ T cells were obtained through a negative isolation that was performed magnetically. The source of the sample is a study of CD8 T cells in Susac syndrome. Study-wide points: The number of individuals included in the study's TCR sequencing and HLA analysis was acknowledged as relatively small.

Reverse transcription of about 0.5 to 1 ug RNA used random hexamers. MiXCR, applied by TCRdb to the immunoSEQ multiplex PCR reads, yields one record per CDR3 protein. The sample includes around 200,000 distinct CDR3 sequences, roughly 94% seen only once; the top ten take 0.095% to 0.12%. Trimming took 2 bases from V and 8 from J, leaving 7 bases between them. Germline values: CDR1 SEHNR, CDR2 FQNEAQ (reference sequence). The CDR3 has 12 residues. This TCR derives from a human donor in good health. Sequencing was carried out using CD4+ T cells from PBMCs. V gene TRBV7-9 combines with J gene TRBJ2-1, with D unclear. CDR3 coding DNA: TGTGCCAGCAGCTTATACACCGATGAGCAGTTCTTC. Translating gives CASSLYTDEQFF.